Following are 16 T cell receptor beta chains from one sample sequenced in a study of identifying expanded T cells in peripheral blood. TCRdb's table, derived via immunoSEQ multiplex PCR, lists solely in-frame clones and lacks some. The data hold under 110,000 clones, with around nine tenths observed a single time. What was sequenced was blood. These receptors all come from a person aged 18 to 70 in good health.

The chain recombines TRBV4-3 with TRBJ1-1; D not certain. Trimming took off 0 bases at V and 3 bases at J, with 17 bases between the two ends. Germline loops: CDR1 LGHNA, CDR2 YSLEER. The CDR3 contains 17 residues. The CDR3 is CASSQDLRGTVDTEAFF. Here the CDR3 DNA reads TGCGCCAGCAGCCAAGATCTTCGGGGTACGGTAGACACTGAAGCTTTCTTT.

A single count supports this clone. V and J are TRBV10-3 and TRBJ2-5, with D perhaps TRBD1 or TRBD2 (6 bases each). V was trimmed by 5 bases and J by 5 bases, leaving 30 bases between them. Per the germline V gene, CDR1 is ENHRY and CDR2 is SYGVKD. CDR3 size: 19 residues. This CDR3 is CAISSSLRRGPVASETQYF. The CDR3 DNA reads TGTGCCATCAGTTCCAGCCTCCGTCGGGGGCCTGTGGCATCGGAGACCCAGTACTTC.

The CDR3 region is CASSGLARLNIQYF. In DNA form, the CDR3 reads TGTGCCAGTAGTGGACTAGCAAGGTTAAACATTCAGTACTTC. The chain recombines TRBV19 with TRBJ2-4, with 8 bases aligning to TRBD2. J lost 6 bases, V lost 5 bases, and 6 bases had no gene match. CDR3 length equals 14 residues. Per germline, CDR1 LNHDA and CDR2 SQIVND (reference sequence). Using reference TRBV19 and TRBJ2-4 for the parts outside the CDR3, the full variable domain is DGGITQSPKYLFRKEGQNVTLSCEQNLNHDAMYWYRQDPGQGLRLIYYSQIVNDFQKGDIAEGYSVSREKKESFPLTVTSAQKNPTAFYLCASSGLARLNIQYFGAGTRLSVL.

This clone appeared once. The chain's CDR3 is CASSTPGQGDFEQFF. For the CDR3, the DNA is TGTGCCAGCAGTACCCCGGGACAGGGAGACTTTGAGCAGTTCTTC. The V call is TRBV6-1, the J call TRBJ2-1; 9 bases agree with TRBD1. Unmatched junction bases numbered 11, after V lost 5 bases and J lost 9 bases. The CDR3 spans 15 residues. CDR1 and CDR2 (germline): MNHNS, SASEGT.

The V gene is TRBV11-3, the J gene TRBJ2-1; D is uncertain. CDR3 size: 16 residues. CDR1 is SGHNT and CDR2 is YENEEA in the germline V gene. V lost 0 bases to trimming and J lost 5 bases, with 14 bases between them. The CDR3 sequence is CASSLDSPGTNNEQFF. The DNA of the CDR3 is TGTGCCAGCAGCTTAGATTCACCTGGCACTAACAATGAGCAGTTCTTC. The variable domain in full, with the rest retrieved from reference TRBV11-3 and TRBJ2-1, is EAGVVQSPRYKIIEKKQPVAFWCNPISGHNTLYWYLQNLGQGPELLIRYENEEAVDDSQLPKDRFSAERLKGVDSTLKIQPAELGDSAVYLCASSLDSPGTNNEQFFGPGTRLTVL.

The gene calls are TRBV10-1 and TRBJ1-2; D is unresolved. This CDR3 has 14 residues. Trimming took 5 bases from V and 4 from J, leaving 14 bases between them. CDR1 and CDR2 (germline): WNHNN, SYGVQD (reference sequence). The CDR3 DNA follows: TGCGCCAGCAGTATTAAGGGTAACCTCTATGGCTACACCTTC. Translating gives CASSIKGNLYGYTF.

The chain joins TRBV5-1 to TRBJ1-5; 9 bases agree with TRBD1. This CDR3 comprises 15 residues. Germline CDR1 reads SGHRS; CDR2 reads YFSETQ. The V segment lost 0 bases and the J segment 6 bases; nucleotides outside the gene matches: 4. This chain's CDR3 is CASSLDTGGGQPQHF. CDR3 bases: TGCGCCAGCAGCTTGGATACAGGGGGCGGTCAGCCCCAGCATTTT.

The chain couples TRBV10-3 to TRBJ2-1, with 11 bases aligning to TRBD1. The CDR3 consists of 16 residues. V lost 4 bases and J lost 8; bases outside the gene matches: 10. Germline V gene sequence: CDR1 ENHRY, CDR2 SYGVKD. The CDR3 nucleotides read TGTGCCATCAGTGGGGGGCCCGGACAGGGGGCATATGAGCAGTTCTTC. It codes for CAISGGPGQGAYEQFF.

The chain has TRBV28 and TRBJ1-1, with TRBD1 identical over 7 bases. The CDR3 is made up of 12 amino acids. From germline, CDR1 is MDHEN and CDR2 SYDVKM. Unmatched junction bases numbered 7, after V lost 4 bases and J lost 11 bases. CDR3: CASSSETGRAFF. CDR3 nucleotide sequence: TGTGCCAGCAGTTCCGAGACAGGGAGGGCTTTCTTT.

V and J are TRBV7-2 and TRBJ2-7; 13 positions agree with TRBD2. CDR1 is SGHTA and CDR2 is FQGNSA in the germline V gene. The CDR3 extends over 18 amino acids. With 5 bases clipped from V and 7 bases from J, the junction kept 17 bases outside the gene matches. For the CDR3, the DNA is TGTGCCAGCAGCCTCCAACGGCTACTAGCGGGGGGGTTTTCAGAGCAGTACTTC. Translation: CASSLQRLLAGGFSEQYF.

The table lists this clone with a count of one. The genes are TRBV28 and TRBJ1-5; D uncertain. The germline V gene has CDR1 MDHEN and CDR2 SYDVKM. Trimming took off 2 bases at V and 7 bases at J, with 9 bases between the two ends. CDR3 length equals 13 residues. CDR3 in DNA: TGTGCCAGCAGTTTAATGGTCACCCAGCCCCAGCATTTT. Its translation: CASSLMVTQPQHF.

This chain uses TRBV29-1 with TRBJ1-2, with unresolved D. This CDR3 has 13 residues. With 3 bases removed from V and 9 bases from J, the gap between germline ends came to 17 bases. Germline V lookup: CDR1 SQVTM, CDR2 ANQGSEA. CDR3 in DNA: TGCAGCGTTGACAGCCCCACTATTAATAGCTACACCTTC. It codes for CSVDSPTINSYTF.

CDR3 sequence (DNA): TGTGCCAGCTTGATCGCCAGCGGGTTCACCGGGGAGCTGTTTTTT. As protein: CASLIASGFTGELFF. The rearrangement joins TRBV28 to TRBJ2-2, with a tentative D call TRBD2 (6 bases). The V end was cut by 8 bases, the J end by 4 bases, with 17 bases between. Germline loops: CDR1 MDHEN, CDR2 SYDVKM. The CDR3 is made up of 15 amino acids.

This clone has just a few counts. At one boundary the junction diverges from the germline segment, which might be a read error. In DNA form, the CDR3 reads TGTGCCAGCAGTCCAAACACAGGGGGAGCGGCGGGGGAATCCTTC. It is translated as CASSPNTGGAAGESF. V gene TRBV6-6 combines with J gene TRBJ2-7; tentatively, D is TRBD1 (8 bases). CDR1 and CDR2 from the germline V gene are MNHNY and SVGAGI (reference sequence). This CDR3 is 15 amino acids long.

The J gene is TRBJ1-4, the V gene TRBV2; D perhaps matches TRBD1 (6 bases). This CDR3 comprises 14 residues. Germline-derived CDR1 and CDR2 are SNHLY and FYNNEI. V was trimmed by 4 bases and J by 3 bases, leaving 9 bases between them. The CDR3 loop reads CASSGGQANEKLFF. CDR3 sequence (DNA): TGTGCCAGCAGTGGGGGGCAGGCTAATGAAAAACTGTTTTTT.

The chain joins TRBV5-6 to TRBJ2-7, with D maybe TRBD2 (5 bases). Trimming removed 1 base at V and 0 bases at J, with 11 bases between. Germline values: CDR1 SGHDT, CDR2 YYEEEE. The CDR3 is made up of 15 amino acids. In DNA, the CDR3 is TGTGCCAGCAGCTTGTACACGGGGAACTCCTACGAGCAGTACTTC. This sequence encodes CASSLYTGNSYEQYF.